The source of this T cell receptor (beta chain) is a study of shared clonotypes between healthy human individuals. General study findings and limits: Relative to clonotypes present in all four donors, those not shared had lower generation probabilities.

Under the authors' procedure: ImmunoSEQ junction-only sequences lacked quality scores, so their filtering differed. Produced via immunoSEQ multiplex PCR; TCRdb's table is partial and in-frame only. The V and J calls and the clone size are those of that table, but D and trimming were determined from the DNA. This table has under 1,100,000 clones, under 80% appearing once. This CDR3 has 13 residues. V was shortened by 2 bases and J by 7 bases, with 8 bases between the two germline ends. Germline loops: CDR1 SGHTA, CDR2 FQGTGA. All donors were Caucasian adults living in Nashville, Tennessee. The CD4+ fraction was divided into a CD45RA+ naive subset and a CD45RA-negative memory subset. Only a few counts were recorded for this clone. Its specificity is unknown.

Material: memory CD4+ T cells sorted from blood. Stated subset: CD45RA-negative fraction. The clonotype originates from a man aged 18 to 30 in good health. This chain uses TRBV7-3 with TRBJ2-2, with no clear D. Here the CDR3 reads CASSLGVGGELFF. The DNA of the CDR3 is TGTGCCAGCAGCTTAGGGGTGGGCGGGGAGCTGTTTTTT.